This passage covers 20 T cell receptor beta chains from one sample sequenced in a study of cytomegalovirus exposure and HLA in healthy donors. Amplification used 60 Vbeta primers and 13 Jbeta primers. TCRdb keeps only in-frame clones here, not all; method: immunoSEQ multiplex PCR. The sample has 160,000 or so clones, around three quarters seen once. Material for sequencing was PBMCs. The receptors shown here come from a woman aged 40 to 50 in good health and CMV-seronegative.

J is TRBJ1-3 and V is TRBV14, with D perhaps matching TRBD1 (6 bases). The CDR3 extends over 16 amino acids. Trimming cost V 1 base and J 0 bases, with 10 bases left between them. The germline gives CDR1 SGHDN, CDR2 FVKESK. The CDR3 DNA sequence: TGTGCCAGCAGCCAAGGGACAGACTACTCTGGAAACACCATATATTTT. Encoded protein: CASSQGTDYSGNTIYF.

This clone was seen only once. The chain joins TRBV7-9 to TRBJ2-1; 11 bases map to TRBD2. Trimming at V came to 3 bases and at J to 7 bases, leaving 8 bases not matched to a gene. Germline CDR1 and CDR2: SEHNR and FQNEAQ (reference sequence). This CDR3 spans 16 amino acids. The CDR3 DNA sequence: TGTGCCAGCAGCTTGGTCCTGACTAGCGGGATTAATGAGCAGTTCTTC. Protein sequence: CASSLVLTSGINEQFF. The full variable domain, in which reference TRBV7-9 and TRBJ2-1 provide the parts outside the CDR3, is DTGVSQNPRHKITKRGQNVTFRCDPISEHNRLYWYRQTLGQGPEFLTYFQNEAQLEKSRLLSDRFSAERPKGSFSTLEIQRTEQGDSAMYLCASSLVLTSGINEQFFGPGTRLTVL.

This clone was detected once. The chain is built from TRBV5-1 and TRBJ1-4; 10 bases line up with TRBD1. The germline V gene encodes CDR1 SGHRS and CDR2 YFSETQ. Unmatched junction bases numbered 6, after V lost 0 bases and J lost 7 bases. The CDR3 sequence is 16 residues long. DNA for the CDR3: TGCGCCAGCAGCTTGGTCATCGGGACAGGGGCTGAAAAACTGTTTTTT. This encodes CASSLVIGTGAEKLFF.

The chain joins TRBV9 to TRBJ1-1, with 8 nucleotides matching TRBD1. Trimming at V came to 4 bases and at J to 3 bases, leaving 8 bases not matched to a gene. The CDR3 contains 15 residues. Germline values: CDR1 SGDLS, CDR2 YYNGEE. The CDR3 sequence: CASSLTTGADTEAFF. As DNA, the CDR3 is TGTGCCAGCAGCCTGACGACAGGGGCAGACACTGAAGCTTTCTTT. The full variable domain, its missing parts supplied by reference TRBV9 and TRBJ1-1, is DSGVTQTPKHLITATGQRVTLRCSPRSGDLSVYWYQQSLDQGLQFLIQYYNGEERAKGNILERFSAQQFPDLHSELNLSSLELGDSALYFCASSLTTGADTEAFFGQGTRLTVV.

V gene TRBV19 combines with J gene TRBJ2-5; 7 bases align to TRBD1. The CDR3 totals 12 residues. V lost 3 bases to trimming and J lost 5 bases; unmatched junction nucleotides: 0. Germline CDR1 and CDR2: LNHDA and SQIVND (reference sequence). In DNA form, the CDR3 reads TGTGCCAGTAGTATGGGACAGGAGACCCAGTACTTC. It encodes CASSMGQETQYF.

The rearrangement uses TRBV28 and TRBJ2-3, with D possibly being TRBD2 (5 bases). This CDR3 spans 14 amino acids. Per germline, CDR1 MDHEN and CDR2 SYDVKM. V was trimmed by 2 bases and J by 2 bases, leaving 8 bases between them. CDR3 region: CASSLRDYTDTQYF. The CDR3, as DNA: TGTGCCAGCAGTTTACGGGATTACACAGATACGCAGTATTTT.

The rearrangement uses TRBV11-2 and TRBJ2-3; 8 nucleotides align to TRBD2. This CDR3 spans 16 amino acids. V lost 1 base and J lost 3; bases outside the gene matches: 6. CDR1 and CDR2 (germline): SGHAT, FQNNGV. The CDR3 sequence: CASSLGVSGETDTQYF. Here the CDR3 DNA reads TGTGCCAGCAGCTTAGGAGTTAGCGGGGAAACAGATACGCAGTATTTT.

This clone has a single count. An end of the junction differs from the germline gene, which may be a read error. The chain joins TRBV7-7 to TRBJ2-7; TRBD1 aligns across 7 bases. CDR1 is SSHAT and CDR2 is FNYEAQ in the germline V gene (reference sequence). The CDR3 has 15 amino acids. The CDR3: CASSYIRTGPYEQYF. The CDR3 DNA reads as TGTGCTAGCAGCTACATCCGGACAGGCCCCTACGAGCAGTACTTC.

This chain uses TRBV25-1 with TRBJ2-5, with D maybe TRBD1 (6 bases). V was pared by 4 bases and J by 5 bases, with 23 bases between. CDR1 is MGHDK and CDR2 is SYGVNS in the germline V gene. The CDR3 covers 17 residues. The CDR3 nucleotides are TGTGCCAGCAGTGGGGGTCAGGGACAACGGGATAGCGAGACCCAGTACTTC. Residues: CASSGGQGQRDSETQYF.

This chain connects TRBV10-1 to TRBJ2-7; tentatively, D is TRBD2 (5 bases). The V end lost 6 bases, the J end lost 2 bases, and 14 bases lay between the germline ends. Germline V gene data show CDR1 as WNHNN and CDR2 as SYGVQD (reference sequence). This CDR3 region has 14 residues. CDR3 loop: CASRPSGWAYEQYF. Written as DNA, the CDR3 is TGCGCCAGCAGGCCCTCGGGATGGGCCTACGAGCAGTACTTC.

V usage is TRBV7-9 and J usage is TRBJ2-1; 7 bases are a match to TRBD1. Unmatched junction bases numbered 13, after V lost 5 bases and J lost 6 bases. Germline V gene data show CDR1 as SEHNR and CDR2 as FQNEAQ (reference sequence). The CDR3 has 16 residues. The chain's CDR3 is CASSPVLAGGFNEQFF. The CDR3 coding sequence is TGTGCCAGCAGCCCTGTGTTAGCAGGGGGTTTCAATGAGCAGTTCTTC.

The chain has TRBV6-1 and TRBJ2-3; 7 bases line up with TRBD2. The ends lost 8 bases at V and 4 bases at J; junction bases unmatched: 6. This CDR3 has 13 amino acids. The germline gives CDR1 MNHNS, CDR2 SASEGT. As DNA, the CDR3 is TGTGCCAGCGCGGCGGGAGTTGCAGATACGCAGTATTTT. Its translation: CASAAGVADTQYF.

The chain employs TRBV5-5 and TRBJ2-2, with 10 nucleotides matching TRBD1. The CDR3 has 16 residues. The germline V gene has CDR1 SGHKS and CDR2 YYEKEE (reference sequence). Losses at the gene ends were 0 bases for V and 8 bases for J; bases not matched to a gene: 7. CDR3 residues: CASSLEIGTGVGELFF. CDR3 bases: TGTGCCAGCAGCTTGGAAATAGGGACAGGGGTGGGGGAGCTGTTTTTT.

This chain connects TRBV6-1 to TRBJ2-2; no firm D call. Germline V CDR1 and CDR2: MNHNS, SASEGT. V dropped 10 bases and J dropped 5 bases, with 14 bases sitting between them. The CDR3 consists of 13 residues. CDR3 loop: CATRYLRTGELFF. The CDR3 DNA reads as TGTGCCACCAGATACTTACGTACCGGGGAGCTGTTTTTT.

The chain couples TRBV19 to TRBJ2-7, with D perhaps TRBD2 (6 bases). The CDR3 has 16 residues. V lost 5 bases and J 4 bases, leaving 21 bases between the germline ends. Germline V gives CDR1 LNHDA, CDR2 SQIVND (reference sequence). This CDR3 reads CASSPLAGTGKYEQYF. The CDR3 region has the DNA TGTGCCAGTAGTCCTCTGGCGGGGACGGGGAAATACGAGCAGTACTTC.

This clone was recorded a few times. CDR3 region: CASSDVPYRSYEQYF. CDR3 nucleotide sequence: TGTGCCAGCAGTGACGTTCCTTATCGCTCCTACGAGCAGTACTTC. The rearrangement links TRBV2 to TRBJ2-7; D is unresolved. CDR1 is SNHLY, CDR2 FYNNEI, per germline. V was shortened by 3 bases and J by 0 bases, with 12 bases between the two germline ends. The CDR3 is 15 residues long.

The rearrangement uses TRBV7-8 and TRBJ1-2, with TRBD1 identical over 10 bases. The CDR3 is 16 amino acids. Germline V gene sequence: CDR1 SGHVS, CDR2 FQNEAQ. With 4 bases clipped from V and 8 bases from J, the junction kept 13 bases outside the gene matches. Here the CDR3 reads CASSSLNAGTGDGYTF. The DNA of the CDR3 is TGTGCCAGCAGCTCCCTTAACGCCGGGACAGGGGACGGCTACACCTTC.

The V gene is TRBV5-6, the J gene TRBJ1-1; D remains ambiguous. The CDR3 has 13 residues. Germline assignment: CDR1 SGHDT and CDR2 YYEEEE. Trimming took 5 bases from V and 5 from J, leaving 13 bases between them. Here the CDR3 reads CASSFDPGTEAFF. The CDR3 DNA reads TGTGCCAGCAGTTTTGACCCGGGAACTGAAGCTTTCTTT.

With respect to this clone: The junction departs from germline at one end; a sequencing error may be responsible. The chain recombines TRBV2 with TRBJ2-3; the D is unclear. The CDR3 has 12 residues. Germline V CDR1 and CDR2: SNHLY, FYNNEI. CDR3 nucleotides: TGTGCCAGCACTGAATCGCGGGATACGCAGTATTTT. Translated, it gives CASTESRDTQYF.

This clone came up a few times. The junction and the germline gene differ at one end; a read error may be behind it. This chain joins TRBV7-7 and TRBJ2-3; 9 nucleotides align to TRBD2. The length of the CDR3 is 14 residues. CDR1 SSHAT and CDR2 FNYEAQ come from the germline V gene (reference sequence). CDR3 DNA sequence: TGTGCTAGCAGCCGGACTAGCGGCACAGATACGCAGTATTTT. As protein: CASSRTSGTDTQYF.